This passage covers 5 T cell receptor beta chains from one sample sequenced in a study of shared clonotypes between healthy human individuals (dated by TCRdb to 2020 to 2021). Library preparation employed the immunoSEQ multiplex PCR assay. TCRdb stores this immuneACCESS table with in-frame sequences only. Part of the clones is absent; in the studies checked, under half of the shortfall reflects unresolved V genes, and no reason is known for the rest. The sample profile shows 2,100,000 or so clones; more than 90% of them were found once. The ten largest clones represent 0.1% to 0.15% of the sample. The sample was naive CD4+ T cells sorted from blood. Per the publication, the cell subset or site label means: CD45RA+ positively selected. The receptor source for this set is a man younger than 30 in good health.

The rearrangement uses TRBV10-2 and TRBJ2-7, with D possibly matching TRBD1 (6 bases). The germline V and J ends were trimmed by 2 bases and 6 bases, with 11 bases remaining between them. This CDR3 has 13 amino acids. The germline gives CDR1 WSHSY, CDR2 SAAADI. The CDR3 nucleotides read TGCGCCAGCAGTGAGAATGTAGGGGGCGAGCAGTACTTC. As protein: CASSENVGGEQYF.

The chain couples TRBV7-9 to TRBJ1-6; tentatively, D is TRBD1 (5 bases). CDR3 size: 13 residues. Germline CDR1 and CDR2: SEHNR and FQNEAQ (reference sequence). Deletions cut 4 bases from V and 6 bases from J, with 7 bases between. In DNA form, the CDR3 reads TGTGCCAGCAGCTCAGGGATTAATTCACCCCTCCACTTT. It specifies CASSSGINSPLHF.

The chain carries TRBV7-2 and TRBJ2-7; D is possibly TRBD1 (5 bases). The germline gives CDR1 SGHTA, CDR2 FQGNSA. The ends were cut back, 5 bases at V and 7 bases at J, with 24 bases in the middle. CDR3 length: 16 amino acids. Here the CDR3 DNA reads TGTGCCAGCAGCACACCCCGACAGTGGGTTAATTATGAGCAGTACTTC. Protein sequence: CASSTPRQWVNYEQYF.

The CDR3 spells CATSRDRDRRVGEQYF. The CDR3 nucleotides read TGTGCCACCAGCAGAGATAGGGACAGGCGGGTTGGGGAGCAGTACTTC. The V and J genes are TRBV15 and TRBJ2-7; 8 bases are a match to TRBD1. The CDR3 totals 16 residues. Germline CDR1 LNHNV, CDR2 YYDKDF (reference sequence). V shed 0 bases and J 7 bases; nucleotides not matched to a gene: 11.

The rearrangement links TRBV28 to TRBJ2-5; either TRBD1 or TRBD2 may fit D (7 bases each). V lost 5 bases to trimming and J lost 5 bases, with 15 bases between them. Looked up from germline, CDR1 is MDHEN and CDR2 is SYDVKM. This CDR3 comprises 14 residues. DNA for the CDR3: TGTGCCAGCAGTGGCAGGGGGGGCCGGGAGACCCAGTACTTC. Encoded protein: CASSGRGGRETQYF.